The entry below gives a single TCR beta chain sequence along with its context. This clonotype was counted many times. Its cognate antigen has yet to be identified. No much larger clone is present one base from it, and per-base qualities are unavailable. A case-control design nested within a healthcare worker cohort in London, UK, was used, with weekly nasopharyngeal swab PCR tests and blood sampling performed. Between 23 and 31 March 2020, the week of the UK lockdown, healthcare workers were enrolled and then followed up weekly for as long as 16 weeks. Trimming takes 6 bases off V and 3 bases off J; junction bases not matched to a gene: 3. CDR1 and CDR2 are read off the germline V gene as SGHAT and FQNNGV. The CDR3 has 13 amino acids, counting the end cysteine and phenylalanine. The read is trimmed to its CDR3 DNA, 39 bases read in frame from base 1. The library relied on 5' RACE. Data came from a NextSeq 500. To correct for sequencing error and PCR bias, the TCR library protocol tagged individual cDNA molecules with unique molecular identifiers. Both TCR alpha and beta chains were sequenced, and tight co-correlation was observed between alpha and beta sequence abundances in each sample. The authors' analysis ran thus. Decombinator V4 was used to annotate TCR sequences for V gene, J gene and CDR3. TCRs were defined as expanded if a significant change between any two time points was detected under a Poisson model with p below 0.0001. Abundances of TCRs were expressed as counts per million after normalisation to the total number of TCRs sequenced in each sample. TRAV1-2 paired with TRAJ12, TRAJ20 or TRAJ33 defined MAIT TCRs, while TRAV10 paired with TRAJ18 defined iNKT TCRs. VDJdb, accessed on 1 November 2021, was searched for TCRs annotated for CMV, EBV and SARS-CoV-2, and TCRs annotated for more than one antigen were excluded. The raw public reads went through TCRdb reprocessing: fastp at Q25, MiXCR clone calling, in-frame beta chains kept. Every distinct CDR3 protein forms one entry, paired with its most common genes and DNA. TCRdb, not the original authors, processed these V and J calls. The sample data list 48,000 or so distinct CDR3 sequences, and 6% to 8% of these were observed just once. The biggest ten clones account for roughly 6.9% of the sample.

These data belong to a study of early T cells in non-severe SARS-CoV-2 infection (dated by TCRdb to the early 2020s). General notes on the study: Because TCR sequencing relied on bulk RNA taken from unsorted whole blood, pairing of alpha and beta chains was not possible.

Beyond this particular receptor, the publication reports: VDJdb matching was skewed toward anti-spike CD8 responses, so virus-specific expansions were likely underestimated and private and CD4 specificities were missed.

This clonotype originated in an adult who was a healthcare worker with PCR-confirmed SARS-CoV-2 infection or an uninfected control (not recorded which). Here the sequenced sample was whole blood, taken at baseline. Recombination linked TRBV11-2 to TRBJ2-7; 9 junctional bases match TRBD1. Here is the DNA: TGTGCCAGCAGACCGACAGGGGGCTACGAGCAGTACTTC. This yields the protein CASRPTGGYEQYF.